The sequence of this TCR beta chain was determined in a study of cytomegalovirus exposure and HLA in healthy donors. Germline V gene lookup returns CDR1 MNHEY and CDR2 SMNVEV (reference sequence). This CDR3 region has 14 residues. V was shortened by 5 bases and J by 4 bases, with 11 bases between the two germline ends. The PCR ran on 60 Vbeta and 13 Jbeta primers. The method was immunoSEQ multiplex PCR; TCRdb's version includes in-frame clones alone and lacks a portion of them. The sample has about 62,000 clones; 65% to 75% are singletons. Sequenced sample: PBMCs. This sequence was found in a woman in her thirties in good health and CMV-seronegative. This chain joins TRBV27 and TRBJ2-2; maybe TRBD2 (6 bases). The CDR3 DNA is TGTGCCAGCAGTCCAAGGCGGGGCACCGGGGAGCTGTTTTTT. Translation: CASSPRRGTGELFF.